Following are 15 T cell receptor beta chains from one sample sequenced in a study of blood T cell repertoires in COVID-19. Sequencing was performed with immunoSEQ multiplex PCR; in TCRdb, only in-frame clones are kept and a portion is missing. The repertoire holds around 94,000 clones, with 70% to 90% as singletons. Sequenced sample: peripheral blood. The origin of the receptors is a man aged 45 to 65 with active COVID-19.

The rearrangement links TRBV15 to TRBJ2-2; the D is unclear. CDR3 size: 14 residues. V lost 3 bases, J lost 2 bases, and 7 bases lay in between. Germline CDR1 LNHNV, CDR2 YYDKDF (reference sequence). The CDR3, as DNA: TGTGCCACCAGCAGGGAGTTTAACACCGGGGAGCTGTTTTTT. Its protein is CATSREFNTGELFF.

The CDR3 loop is CASSPGGGGNEQFF. Written as DNA, the CDR3 is TGCGCCAGCAGCCCCGGAGGCGGGGGAAATGAGCAGTTCTTC. The chain couples TRBV4-3 to TRBJ2-1, with 7 bases matching TRBD2. V lost 4 bases, J lost 7 bases, and 7 bases stayed unmatched. Germline V gene sequence: CDR1 LGHNA, CDR2 YSLEER. CDR3 length: 14 amino acids.

The J gene is TRBJ2-2, the V gene TRBV11-2; the D gene is possibly TRBD2 (7 bases). Germline values: CDR1 SGHAT, CDR2 FQNNGV. Trimming left V 4 bases short and J 5 bases short, with 23 bases between. CDR3 length: 18 residues. The CDR3 region has the DNA TGTGCCAGCAGCTCCCCCCTTAGGGGGGGCCTTCTGACCGGGGAGCTGTTTTTT. Encoded protein: CASSSPLRGGLLTGELFF. Filled out from reference TRBV11-2 and TRBJ2-2, the complete variable domain reads EAGVAQSPRYKIIEKRQSVAFWCNPISGHATLYWYQQILGQGPKLLIQFQNNGVVDDSQLPKDRFSAERLKGVDSTLKIQPAKLEDSAVYLCASSSPLRGGLLTGELFFGEGSRLTVL.

The V gene is TRBV6-6, the J gene TRBJ2-2; possible D gene TRBD1, 5 bases. The germline V and J ends were trimmed by 11 bases and 0 bases, with 19 bases remaining between them. CDR3 length equals 16 residues. Germline CDR1 reads MNHNY; CDR2 reads SVGAGI (reference sequence). Here the CDR3 reads CAGERRWGANTGELFF. CDR3 in DNA: TGTGCCGGCGAACGAAGGTGGGGCGCGAACACCGGGGAGCTGTTTTTT.

The chain combines TRBV20-1 with TRBJ1-2, with TRBD1 matching 10 bases. The germline V gene encodes CDR1 DFQATT and CDR2 SNEGSKA (reference sequence). There are 13 residues in the CDR3. Trimming took 3 bases from V and 6 from J; bases not matched to a gene: 4. CDR3 nucleotide sequence: TGCAGTGCTAGTCCCGGGACAGGGGATGGCTACACCTTC. Its translation: CSASPGTGDGYTF.

The CDR3 nucleotides read TGTGCCAGCAGTTTAGGGCAGAACAATGAGCAGTTCTTC. The encoded protein is CASSLGQNNEQFF. V is TRBV12-3 or TRBV12-4 and J is TRBJ2-1; D call uncertain. Trimming left V 1 base short and J 5 bases short, with 6 bases between. CDR3 length equals 13 residues.

This clone came up once. The V call is TRBV4-2, the J call TRBJ2-7; D possibly corresponds to TRBD2 (5 bases). This CDR3 has 15 amino acids. V gave up 4 bases and J gave up 2 bases, with 15 bases separating them. The germline gives CDR1 LGHNA, CDR2 YNFKEQ. CDR3 nucleotides: TGTGCCAGCAGCCTGTACCGAGGGCAGACCTACGAGCAGTACTTC. Amino acids: CASSLYRGQTYEQYF.

The chain uses TRBV12-3 or TRBV12-4 and TRBJ1-2; no firm D call. There are 12 residues in the CDR3. Trimming left V 5 bases short and J 0 bases short, with 4 bases between. CDR3 bases: TGTGCCAGCAGTCAGACTAACTATGGCTACACCTTC. Translated: CASSQTNYGYTF.

The chain carries TRBV29-1 and TRBJ1-2; 11 nucleotides line up with TRBD1. V was clipped by 1 base and J by 6 bases; unmatched bases: 4. Germline V CDR1 and CDR2: SQVTM, ANQGSEA. This CDR3 spans 14 amino acids. CDR3 DNA: TGCAGCGTTGAAGGGGGACAGGGGGAAAATGGCTACACCTTC. It codes for CSVEGGQGENGYTF. Full variable domain (outside the CDR3, taken from reference TRBV29-1 and TRBJ1-2): SAVISQKPSRDICQRGTSLTIQCQVDSQVTMMFWYRQQPGQSLTLIATANQGSEATYESGFVIDKFPISRPNLTFSTLTVSNMSPEDSSIYLCSVEGGQGENGYTFGSGTRLTVV.

The chain uses TRBV30 and TRBJ2-1; D gene unclear. CDR3 length equals 14 residues. Trimming stripped 0 bases from V and 5 bases from J, with 11 bases between. CDR1 and CDR2 from the germline V gene are GTSNPN and SVGIG (reference sequence). The CDR3 DNA is TGTGCCTGGAGTGTAGCCGGTTTCCACAATGAGCAGTTCTTC. Its protein is CAWSVAGFHNEQFF.

V is TRBV6-6 and J is TRBJ2-3, with TRBD2 identical over 11 bases. Trimming cost V 6 bases and J 5 bases; bases outside gene matches: 4. The germline V gene has CDR1 MNHNY and CDR2 SVGAGI (reference sequence). The CDR3 sequence is 14 residues long. The CDR3 coding sequence is TGTGCCAGCAGAGACGGGACTAGCGGAGATACGCAGTATTTT. Amino acid sequence: CASRDGTSGDTQYF.

V and J are TRBV19 and TRBJ1-5, with D unclear. The germline V gene encodes CDR1 LNHDA and CDR2 SQIVND (reference sequence). The CDR3 totals 15 residues. V was cut by 1 base and J by 7 bases, with 14 bases left in between. This CDR3 reads CASSIGEGARQPQHF. CDR3 DNA: TGTGCCAGTAGTATAGGGGAGGGAGCGAGGCAGCCCCAGCATTTT.

This chain links TRBV19 with TRBJ2-1, with TRBD2 identical over 7 bases. CDR1 is LNHDA and CDR2 is SQIVND in the germline V gene (reference sequence). The CDR3 contains 14 residues. Trimming at V came to 6 bases and at J to 7 bases, leaving 9 bases not matched to a gene. This chain's CDR3 is CASSTLGAGNEQFF. The CDR3 DNA reads as TGTGCCAGTAGCACCTTGGGAGCGGGGAATGAGCAGTTCTTC. Full variable domain (outside the CDR3, taken from reference TRBV19 and TRBJ2-1): DGGITQSPKYLFRKEGQNVTLSCEQNLNHDAMYWYRQDPGQGLRLIYYSQIVNDFQKGDIAEGYSVSREKKESFPLTVTSAQKNPTAFYLCASSTLGAGNEQFFGPGTRLTVL.

This chain joins TRBV11-2 and TRBJ2-2, with 9 bases matching TRBD1. Looked up from germline, CDR1 is SGHAT and CDR2 is FQNNGV. This CDR3 comprises 16 residues. The V gene end was trimmed by 5 bases and the J gene end by 2 bases; junction bases not matched to a gene: 6. CDR3 sequence: CASSGTGSFNTGELFF. The CDR3 nucleotides read TGTGCCAGCAGCGGGACAGGGTCCTTTAACACCGGGGAGCTGTTTTTT.

As to this clone: The sample has other DNA sequences that encode this CDR3 too. This chain connects TRBV30 to TRBJ1-5; D may be TRBD1 (5 bases). The CDR3 covers 14 residues. Germline CDR1 reads GTSNPN; CDR2 reads SVGIG (reference sequence). V lost 0 bases to trimming and J lost 4 bases, with 10 bases between them. This CDR3 is CAWSVRRGNQPQHF. CDR3 sequence (DNA): TGTGCCTGGAGTGTACGAAGGGGTAATCAGCCCCAGCATTTT. The variable domain in full, completed from reference TRBV30 and TRBJ1-5, reads SQTIHQWPATLVQPVGSPLSLECTVEGTSNPNLYWYRQAAGRGLQLLFYSVGIGQISSEVPQNLSASRPQDRQFILSSKKLLLSDSGFYLCAWSVRRGNQPQHFGDGTRLSIL.